In this sample, the clone carrying this T cell receptor beta chain turned up a few times. This entry is derived from a study of T cell repertoires in cytomegalovirus infection. The CDR3 runs 14 residues. Germline V gene lookup returns CDR1 SQVTM and CDR2 ANQGSEA. Trimming pared 6 bases from V and 0 bases from J, leaving 13 bases between. TCRdb processed the reads anew with MiXCR; each CDR3 protein has one entry. The sample holds around 260,000 distinct CDR3 sequences, approximately 8.3% seen once. Sequencing was carried out using PBMCs. The sequence derives from a human donor in good health (CMV status not recorded). Some clones in this sample may be carry-over from other donors' samples. The chain couples TRBV29-1 to TRBJ2-3, with D perhaps being TRBD1 or TRBD2 (5 bases each). The DNA of the CDR3 is TGCAGCGTCATGGACGGGGCAAGCACAGATACGCAGTATTTT. This translates into CSVMDGASTDTQYF.